These 17 T cell receptor beta chains came from one sample sequenced in a study of blood T cell repertoires in COVID-19. Clones were sequenced by immunoSEQ multiplex PCR, and TCRdb holds only the in-frame ones, with some missing. The profile shows 300,000 or so clones, roughly nine tenths of them singletons. The source material was PBMCs or T cells enriched from blood (not recorded which). The receptor set was obtained from a man aged 55-75 years who had recovered from COVID-19.

This clone was observed at least ten times. The chain employs TRBV6-5 and TRBJ1-4, with D uncertain. The CDR3 has 14 amino acids. Trimming took off 2 bases at V and 8 bases at J, with 12 bases between the two ends. Germline CDR1 and CDR2: MNHEY and SVGAGI. Here the CDR3 DNA reads TGTGCCAGCAGTTACAGTCCTTGGAGCGAAAAACTGTTTTTT. Its protein is CASSYSPWSEKLFF.

This chain connects TRBV4-2 to TRBJ1-4; tentative D call: TRBD1 (6 bases). Trimming cost V 4 bases and J 6 bases, with 18 bases left between them. The germline V gene encodes CDR1 LGHNA and CDR2 YNFKEQ. CDR3 length equals 16 residues. The CDR3 DNA reads TGTGCCAGCAGCCTTCGCCGGGGGGGCTGGGATGAAAAACTGTTTTTT. Encoded protein: CASSLRRGGWDEKLFF.

The chain employs TRBV7-9 and TRBJ1-2, with D unclear. This CDR3 region has 11 residues. Trimming removed 5 bases at V and 8 bases at J, with 9 bases between. Per germline, CDR1 SEHNR and CDR2 FQNEAQ (reference sequence). CDR3: CASSLGAGYTF. DNA of the CDR3: TGTGCCAGCAGCCTCGGAGCCGGCTACACCTTC. Variable domain in full (rest from reference TRBV7-9 and TRBJ1-2): DTGVSQNPRHKITKRGQNVTFRCDPISEHNRLYWYRQTLGQGPEFLTYFQNEAQLEKSRLLSDRFSAERPKGSFSTLEIQRTEQGDSAMYLCASSLGAGYTFGSGTRLTVV.

The rearrangement links TRBV5-1 to TRBJ2-1; 12 positions agree with TRBD2. Trimming removed 4 bases from V and 9 bases from J; junction bases left unmatched: 11. CDR3 length: 16 residues. The germline CDR1 and CDR2 sequences are SGHRS and YFSETQ. The CDR3 here is CASSGSPSGRASEQFF. CDR3 sequence (DNA): TGCGCCAGCAGCGGCTCCCCTAGCGGGAGGGCCAGTGAGCAGTTCTTC.

This clone was found once. J is TRBJ1-6 and V is TRBV5-4, with no clear D. The CDR3 runs 13 residues. The V gene's germline CDR1 is SGHNT and CDR2 YYREEE (reference sequence). V was cut by 3 bases and J by 4 bases, with 5 bases left in between. The CDR3 nucleotides read TGTGCCAGCAGCTCCCAGTATAATTCACCCCTCCACTTT. This translates into CASSSQYNSPLHF.

V usage is TRBV24-1 and J usage is TRBJ2-3, with a weak D call TRBD2 (6 bases). The V and J ends lost 5 bases and 3 bases respectively, with 11 bases between them. The CDR3 is 14 amino acids. The germline V gene encodes CDR1 KGHDR and CDR2 SFDVKD. This chain's CDR3 is CATSGGRRTDTQYF. The CDR3 DNA sequence: TGTGCCACCAGTGGTGGGAGGCGGACAGATACGCAGTATTTT.

The chain combines TRBV7-2 with TRBJ2-1; tentatively, D is TRBD1 (5 bases). Germline lookup yields CDR1 SGHTA and CDR2 FQGNSA. The CDR3 is 13 amino acids. V was cut by 4 bases and J by 4 bases, with 8 bases left in between. In DNA form, the CDR3 reads TGTGCCAGCAGCTGGCAGGGTTACAATGAGCAGTTCTTC. Amino acid sequence: CASSWQGYNEQFF.

This chain links TRBV3-1 (or the pseudogene TRBV3-2) with TRBJ1-1; TRBD1 is a possible D gene (6 bases). Trimming left V 0 bases short and J 11 bases short, with 10 bases between. The CDR3 spans 12 residues. Looked up from germline, CDR1 is LGHDT and CDR2 is YNNKEL (reference sequence). The CDR3 DNA is TGTGCCAGCAGCCAAGACAAGGGGGTCGCTTTCTTT. Translation gives CASSQDKGVAFF.

This chain joins TRBV3-1 (or the pseudogene TRBV3-2) and TRBJ1-2; 11 positions agree with TRBD1. Germline CDR1 and CDR2: LGHDT and YNNKEL (reference sequence). Trimming removed 0 bases from V and 5 bases from J; junction bases left unmatched: 5. CDR3 length: 16 residues. CDR3 bases: TGTGCCAGCAGCCAAGATAGCGGACAGGGGGCTTATGGCTACACCTTC. It translates to CASSQDSGQGAYGYTF.

This rearrangement joins TRBV21-1 to TRBJ2-7; the table gives TRBD2 as D, unverified against the DNA. TRBV21-1 is classified as a pseudogene. The CDR3 is made up of 14 amino acids. This CDR3 reads CASSRSGGAYEQYF. The DNA for the CDR3 is TGTGCCAGCAGCAGAAGCGGGGGGGCGTACGAGCAGTACTTC.

The chain has TRBV11-2 and TRBJ2-3, with TRBD2 matching over 10 bases. The germline V gene has CDR1 SGHAT and CDR2 FQNNGV. The CDR3 runs 18 residues. V dropped 5 bases and J dropped 4; count of bases not matched to a gene: 15. CDR3: CASSDYPSSGSMSDTQYF. CDR3 DNA: TGTGCCAGCAGCGACTACCCCTCTAGCGGGAGCATGTCAGATACGCAGTATTTT.

CDR3 loop: CASRLPGLGTDTQYF. For the CDR3, the DNA is TGCGCCAGCAGACTTCCGGGACTAGGGACAGATACGCAGTATTTT. The chain recombines TRBV5-1 with TRBJ2-3, with 8 bases lining up with TRBD2. The CDR3 is 15 residues long. Germline V CDR1 and CDR2: SGHRS, YFSETQ. V was pared by 5 bases and J by 3 bases, with 8 bases of the junction left unmatched.

The rearrangement uses TRBV7-2 and TRBJ2-5, with a possible D match to TRBD1 (8 bases). Germline loops: CDR1 SGHTA, CDR2 FQGNSA. Deletions cut 4 bases from V and 5 bases from J, with 20 bases between. This CDR3 has 16 residues. The CDR3 sequence is CASSSSGAGGWETQYF. In DNA, the CDR3 is TGTGCCAGCAGCTCAAGCGGGGCAGGGGGCTGGGAGACCCAGTACTTC.

V is TRBV18 and J is TRBJ1-1; D is ambiguous. The V end was cut by 0 bases, the J end by 5 bases, with 4 bases between. Germline loops: CDR1 KGHSH, CDR2 LQKENI. The CDR3 covers 12 residues. CDR3 residues: CASSPPRTEAFF. The DNA for the CDR3 is TGTGCCAGCTCACCACCGAGGACTGAAGCTTTCTTT.

The chain is built from TRBV10-3 and TRBJ1-6; unclear D gene. Germline assignment: CDR1 ENHRY and CDR2 SYGVKD. V was cut by 6 bases and J by 7 bases, with 13 bases left in between. This CDR3 contains 14 residues. The chain's CDR3 is CAISQDYRNSPLHF. CDR3 in DNA: TGTGCCATCAGCCAAGATTACAGAAATTCACCCCTCCACTTT.

Only one count was recorded for this clone. The chain is built from TRBV3-1 (or the pseudogene TRBV3-2) and TRBJ2-5; 10 nucleotides agree with TRBD2. In germline, CDR1 is LGHDT, CDR2 YNNKEL (reference sequence). This CDR3 contains 14 residues. V was clipped by 8 bases and J by 7 bases; unmatched bases: 10. CDR3 sequence reads: CASVTSGIEGTQYF. CDR3 DNA: TGTGCCAGCGTCACTAGCGGGATAGAAGGGACCCAGTACTTC.

This chain connects TRBV5-4 to TRBJ2-6; 9 nucleotides agree with TRBD1. Trimming at V came to 6 bases and at J to 4 bases, leaving 14 bases not matched to a gene. CDR1 and CDR2 from the germline V gene are SGHNT and YYREEE (reference sequence). This CDR3 is built from 18 residues. CDR3 in amino acids: CASTLLPGTGTGANVLTF. In DNA form, the CDR3 reads TGTGCCAGCACCCTACTTCCCGGGACAGGGACCGGGGCCAACGTCCTGACTTTC.